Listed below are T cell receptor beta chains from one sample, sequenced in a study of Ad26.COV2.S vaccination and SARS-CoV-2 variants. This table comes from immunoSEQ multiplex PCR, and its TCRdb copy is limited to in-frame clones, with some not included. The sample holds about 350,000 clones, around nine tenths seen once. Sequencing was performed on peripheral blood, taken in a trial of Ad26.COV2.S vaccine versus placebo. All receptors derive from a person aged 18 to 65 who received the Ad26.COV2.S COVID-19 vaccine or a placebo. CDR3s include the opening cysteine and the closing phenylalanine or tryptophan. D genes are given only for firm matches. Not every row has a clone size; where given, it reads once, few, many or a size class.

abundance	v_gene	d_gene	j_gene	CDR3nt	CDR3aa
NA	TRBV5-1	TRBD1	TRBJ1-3	TGCGCCAGCAGCTTTCGGACAGGGGTGAAGGGAAACACCATATATTTT	CASSFRTGVKGNTIYF
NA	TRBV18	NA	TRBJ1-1	TGTGCCAGCTCCCCGGACAGCATAATCACTGAAGCTTTCTTT	CASSPDSIITEAFF
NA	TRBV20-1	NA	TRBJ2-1	TGCAGTGCTAGATACTACAATGAGCAGTTCTTC	CSARYYNEQFF
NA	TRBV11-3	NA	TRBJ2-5	TGTGCCAGCAGCTTAAACTGGCAAGAGACCCAGTACTTC	CASSLNWQETQYF
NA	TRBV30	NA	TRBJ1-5	TGTGCCTGGAGTGTAAGAGAGGATCAGCCCCAGCATTTT	CAWSVREDQPQHF
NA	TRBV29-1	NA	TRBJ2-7	TGCAGCGTTGAAGGGGGAGTGTACGAGCAGTACTTC	CSVEGGVYEQYF
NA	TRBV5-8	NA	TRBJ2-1	TGTGCCAGCAGCTTGGGTCAAGCGGAATCGGACAATGAGCAGTTCTTC	CASSLGQAESDNEQFF
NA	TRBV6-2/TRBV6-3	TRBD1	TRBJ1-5	TGTGCCAGCAGCTATTCGGGGGACAGCTTCGATAGCAATCAGCCCCAGCATTTT	CASSYSGDSFDSNQPQHF
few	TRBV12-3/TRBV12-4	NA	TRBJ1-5	TGTGCCAGCAGTTTGTCTCAGCCCCAGCATTTT	CASSLSQPQHF
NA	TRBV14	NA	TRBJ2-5	TGTGCCAGCAGTCCACAACCCTTCGGGCAAGAGACCCAGTACTTC	CASSPQPFGQETQYF
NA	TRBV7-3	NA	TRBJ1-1	TGTGCCAGCAGCACGGACGTGAACACTGAAGCTTTCTTT	CASSTDVNTEAFF
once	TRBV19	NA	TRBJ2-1	TGTGCCAGTAGTATAACGGACAATGAGCAGTTCTTC	CASSITDNEQFF
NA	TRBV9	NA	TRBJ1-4	TGTGCCAGCAGCCCAGACAGGTCTCGAGAAAAACTGTTTTTT	CASSPDRSREKLFF
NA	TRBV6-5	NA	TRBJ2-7	TGTGCCAGCAGTTCAGGCAGGCTCGGTGACGAGCAGTACTTC	CASSSGRLGDEQYF
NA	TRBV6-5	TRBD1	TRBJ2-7	TGTGCCAGCAGCGGACAGGGGTCGGGCGAGCAGTACTTC	CASSGQGSGEQYF
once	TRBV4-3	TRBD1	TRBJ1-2	TGCGCCAGCAGCCAAGAATTATGGGACAGCTACTATGGCTACACCTTC	CASSQELWDSYYGYTF
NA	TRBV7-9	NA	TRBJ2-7	TGTGCCAGCAGCGTCCAAGGGTCTTACGAGCAGTACTTC	CASSVQGSYEQYF
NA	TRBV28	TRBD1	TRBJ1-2	TGTGCCAGCAGTTACCGGGACAGGGGGGGTCTAAGTGGCTACACCTTC	CASSYRDRGGLSGYTF
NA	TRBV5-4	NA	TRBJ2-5	TGTGCCAGCAGCTTGGGACTAGGCGAGACCCAGTACTTC	CASSLGLGETQYF
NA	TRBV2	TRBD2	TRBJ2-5	TGTGCCAGCAGTGAATACCTAGCGGTGAAAGAGACCCAGTACTTC	CASSEYLAVKETQYF
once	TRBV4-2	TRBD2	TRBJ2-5	TGTGCCAGCAGCCAACACGGGACTAGCGGGGGGTACCAAGAGACCCAGTACTTC	CASSQHGTSGGYQETQYF
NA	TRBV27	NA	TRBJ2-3	TGTGCCAGCAGTTTATTTTCAGGGGCTCGGGATACGCAGTATTTT	CASSLFSGARDTQYF
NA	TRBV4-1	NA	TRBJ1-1	TGCGCCAGCAGCCAACCCACAGGGACCACTGAAGCTTTCTTT	CASSQPTGTTEAFF
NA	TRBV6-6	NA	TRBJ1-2	TGTGCCAGCAGTTACTCGCCGACCGCCGACTATGGCTACACCTTC	CASSYSPTADYGYTF
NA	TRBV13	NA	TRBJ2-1	TGTGCCAGCCTTGGGGAGGGGGGAGGTGAGCAGTTCTTC	CASLGEGGGEQFF
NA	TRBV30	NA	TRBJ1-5	TGTGCCTGGAGTGATGGGGGCCGATATAGCAATCAGCCCCAGCATTTT	CAWSDGGRYSNQPQHF
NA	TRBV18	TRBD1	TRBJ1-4	TGTGCCAGCTCGGAAGGGGGCAGGGCTAATGAAAAACTGTTTTTT	CASSEGGRANEKLFF
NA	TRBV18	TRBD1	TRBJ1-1	TGTGCCAGCTCACCAGGACAGGGGGGGAGAGCTTTCTTT	CASSPGQGGRAFF
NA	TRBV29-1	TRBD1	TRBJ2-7	TGCAGCGTTGTACAGGGGCTCTCCTACGAGCAGTACTTC	CSVVQGLSYEQYF
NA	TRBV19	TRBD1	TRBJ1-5	TGTGCCACGACAAGGGACAGGGGGGGTCAGCCCCAGCATTTT	CATTRDRGGQPQHF
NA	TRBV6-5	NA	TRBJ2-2	TGTGCCAGCAGTTACTCGGCAGTTCCTACCGGGGAGCTGTTTTTT	CASSYSAVPTGELFF
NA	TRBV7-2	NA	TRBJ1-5	TGTGCCAGCAGCTTAGCGAAGGGGAACCCTGGGAATCAGCCCCAGCATTTT	CASSLAKGNPGNQPQHF
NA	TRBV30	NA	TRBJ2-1	TGTGCCTGGAGGCTAGCCCAAAACAATGAGCAGTTCTTC	CAWRLAQNNEQFF
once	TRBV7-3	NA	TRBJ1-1	TGTGCCAGCACCCCCGGAACCGGGGGGGACACTGAAGCTTTCTTT	CASTPGTGGDTEAFF
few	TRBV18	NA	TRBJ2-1	TGTGCCAGCTCACCATCAGGAAGGCAGACCTACAATGAGCAGTTCTTC	CASSPSGRQTYNEQFF
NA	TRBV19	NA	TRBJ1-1	TGTGCCAGTAGTGATATAGGGTCTGTAGGGCCGAAAGCTTTCTTT	CASSDIGSVGPKAFF
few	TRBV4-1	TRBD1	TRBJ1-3	TGCGCCAGCAGCCAAGTGCCAGGGGGCGTCGTTAGAAACACCATATATTTT	CASSQVPGGVVRNTIYF
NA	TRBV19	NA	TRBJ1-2	TGTGCCAGTAGTATAAAGGGGGGGAAGAATAACTATGGCTACACCTTC	CASSIKGGKNNYGYTF
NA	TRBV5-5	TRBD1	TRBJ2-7	TGTGCCAGCAGCTTAAGGCAGGGGGTGTCCTACGAGCAGTACTTC	CASSLRQGVSYEQYF
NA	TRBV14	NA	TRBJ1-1	TGTGCCAGCAGCCAAGAATCCGTAAGGAGCACTGAAGCTTTCTTT	CASSQESVRSTEAFF
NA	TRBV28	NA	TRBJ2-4	TGTGCCAGCAGTTTACAGGGCTGGGAAAACATTCAGTACTTC	CASSLQGWENIQYF
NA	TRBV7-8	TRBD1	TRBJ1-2	TGTGCCAGCAGCCCCCCTGGGACAGGGGCTTTCTATGGCTACACCTTC	CASSPPGTGAFYGYTF
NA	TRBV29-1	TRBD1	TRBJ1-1	TGCAGCGTGGGACAGGGGGCCCTAGGCACTGAAGCTTTCTTT	CSVGQGALGTEAFF
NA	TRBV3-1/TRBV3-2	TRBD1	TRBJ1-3	TGTGCCAGCAGCCAAGAGGGTCTTTACAGGGGTAAAGGAAACACCATATATTTT	CASSQEGLYRGKGNTIYF
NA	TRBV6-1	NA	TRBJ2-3	TGTGCCAGCAGTGAAGCGCTTGGGTGGGGGACCACAGATACGCAGTATTTT	CASSEALGWGTTDTQYF
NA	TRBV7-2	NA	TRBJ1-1	TGTGCCAGCAGCTTAGAGGTACACTTGAACACTGAAGCTTTCTTT	CASSLEVHLNTEAFF
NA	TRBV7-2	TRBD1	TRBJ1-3	TGTGCCAGCAGCTTGACAGGGTTAGGAAACACCATATATTTT	CASSLTGLGNTIYF
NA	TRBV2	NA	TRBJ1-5	TGTGCCAGCAGTGAATTTTCCGGCAATCAGCCCCAGCATTTT	CASSEFSGNQPQHF
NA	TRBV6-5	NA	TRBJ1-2	TGTGCCAGCGGGACCCCACGGGATTTCTATGGCTACACCTTC	CASGTPRDFYGYTF
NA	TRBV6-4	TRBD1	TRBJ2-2	TGTGCCAGCAGTGGGACAGGGGATCCCACCGGGGAGCTGTTTTTT	CASSGTGDPTGELFF
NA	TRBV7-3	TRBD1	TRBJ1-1	TGTGCCAGCAGCCCAAGAGGGGGAGGGACAGGGAACACTGAAGCTTTCTTT	CASSPRGGGTGNTEAFF
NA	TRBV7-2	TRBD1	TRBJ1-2	TGTGCCAGCAGCCCTAACAGGGGGCGTGTCTATGGCTACACCTTC	CASSPNRGRVYGYTF
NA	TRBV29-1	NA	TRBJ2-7	TGCAGCGTTGAAGAAGGGATCCCCTACGAGCAGTACTTC	CSVEEGIPYEQYF
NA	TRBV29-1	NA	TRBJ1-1	TGCAGCGTTGCCGGGACCCGAGTGGTCGCTGAAGCTTTCTTT	CSVAGTRVVAEAFF
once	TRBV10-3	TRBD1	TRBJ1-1	TGTGCCATCAGTGAAGGGACAGTTACCAGATTT	CAISEGTVTRF
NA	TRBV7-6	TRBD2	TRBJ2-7	TGTGCCAGCAGCTCGGGAACCGGGGGGGCCTACGAGCAGTACTTC	CASSSGTGGAYEQYF
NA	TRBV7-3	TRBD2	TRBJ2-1	TGTGCCAGCAGCCCCCTAGCGGACGATGAGCAGTTCTTC	CASSPLADDEQFF